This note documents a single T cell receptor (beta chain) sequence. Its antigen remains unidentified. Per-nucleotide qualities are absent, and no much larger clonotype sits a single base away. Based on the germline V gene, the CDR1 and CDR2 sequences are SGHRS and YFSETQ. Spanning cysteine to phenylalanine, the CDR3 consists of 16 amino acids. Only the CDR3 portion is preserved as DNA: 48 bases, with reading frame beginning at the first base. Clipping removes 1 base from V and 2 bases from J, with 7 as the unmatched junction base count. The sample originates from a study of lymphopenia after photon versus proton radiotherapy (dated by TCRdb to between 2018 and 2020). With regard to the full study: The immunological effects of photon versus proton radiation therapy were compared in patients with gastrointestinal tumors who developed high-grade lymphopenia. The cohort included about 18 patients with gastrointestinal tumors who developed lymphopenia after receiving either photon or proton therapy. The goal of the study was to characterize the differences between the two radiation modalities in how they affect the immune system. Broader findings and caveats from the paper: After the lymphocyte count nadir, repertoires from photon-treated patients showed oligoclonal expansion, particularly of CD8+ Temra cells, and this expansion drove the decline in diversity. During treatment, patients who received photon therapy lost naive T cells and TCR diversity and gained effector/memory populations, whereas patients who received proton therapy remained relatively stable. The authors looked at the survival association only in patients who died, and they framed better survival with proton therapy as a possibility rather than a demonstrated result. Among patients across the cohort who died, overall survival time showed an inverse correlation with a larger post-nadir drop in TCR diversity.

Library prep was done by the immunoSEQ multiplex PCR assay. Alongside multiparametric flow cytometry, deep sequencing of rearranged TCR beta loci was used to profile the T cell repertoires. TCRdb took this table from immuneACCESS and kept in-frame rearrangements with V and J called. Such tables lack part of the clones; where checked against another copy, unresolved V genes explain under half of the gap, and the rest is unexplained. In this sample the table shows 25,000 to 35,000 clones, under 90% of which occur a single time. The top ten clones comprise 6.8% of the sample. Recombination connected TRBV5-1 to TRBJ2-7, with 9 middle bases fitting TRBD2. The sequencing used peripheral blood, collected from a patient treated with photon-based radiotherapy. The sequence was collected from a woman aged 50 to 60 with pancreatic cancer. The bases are TGCGCCAGCAGCTTGAACGAGCGGGAGGCCACCTACGAGCAGTACTTC. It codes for CASSLNEREATYEQYF.